The sequence of this T cell receptor beta chain was determined in a study of blood T cell repertoires in COVID-19. Study at large: Sample material is recorded as cDNA or gDNA derived from T cells, B-cell-depleted T cells, or PBMCs.

Some clones are missing from TCRdb's copy, which holds only in-frame ones; the method was immunoSEQ multiplex PCR. The sample lists hundreds of thousands of clones; 80% to 95% were seen once. The germline V gene has CDR1 LNHDA and CDR2 SQIVND (reference sequence). The CDR3 covers 14 residues. Between the trimmed V and J ends, which lost 3 bases and 1 base, there was a span of 9 bases. The rearrangement links TRBV19 to TRBJ1-1; D uncertain. This clonotype originated in a man between 60 and 70 years old with COVID-19, enrolled during active disease. What was sequenced was peripheral blood. The CDR3 region is CASSIPRWNTEAFF. The CDR3 DNA is TGTGCCAGTAGTATTCCCAGGTGGAACACTGAAGCTTTCTTT. The full variable domain, rest sourced from reference TRBV19 and TRBJ1-1, is DGGITQSPKYLFRKEGQNVTLSCEQNLNHDAMYWYRQDPGQGLRLIYYSQIVNDFQKGDIAEGYSVSREKKESFPLTVTSAQKNPTAFYLCASSIPRWNTEAFFGQGTRLTVV.